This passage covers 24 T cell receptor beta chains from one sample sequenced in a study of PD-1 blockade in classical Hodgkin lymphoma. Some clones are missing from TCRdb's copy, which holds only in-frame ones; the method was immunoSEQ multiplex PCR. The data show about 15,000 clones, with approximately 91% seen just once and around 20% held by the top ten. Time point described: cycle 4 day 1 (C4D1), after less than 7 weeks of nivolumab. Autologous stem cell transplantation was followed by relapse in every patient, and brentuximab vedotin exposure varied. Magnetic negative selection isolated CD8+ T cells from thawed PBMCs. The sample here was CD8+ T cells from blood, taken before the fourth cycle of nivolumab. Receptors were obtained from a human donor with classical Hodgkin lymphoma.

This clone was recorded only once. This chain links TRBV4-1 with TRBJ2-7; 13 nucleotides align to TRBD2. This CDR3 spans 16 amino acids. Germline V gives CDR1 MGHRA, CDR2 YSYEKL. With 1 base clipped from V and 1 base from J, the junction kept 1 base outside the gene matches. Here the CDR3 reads CASSQGLAGGSYEQYF. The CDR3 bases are TGCGCCAGCAGCCAAGGACTAGCGGGAGGTTCCTACGAGCAGTACTTC.

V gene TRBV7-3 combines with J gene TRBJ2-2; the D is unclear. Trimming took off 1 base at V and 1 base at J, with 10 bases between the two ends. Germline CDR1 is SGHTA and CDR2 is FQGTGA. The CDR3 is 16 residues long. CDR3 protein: CASSLIGKWNTGELFF. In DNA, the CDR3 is TGTGCCAGCAGCTTAATTGGCAAATGGAACACCGGGGAGCTGTTTTTT.

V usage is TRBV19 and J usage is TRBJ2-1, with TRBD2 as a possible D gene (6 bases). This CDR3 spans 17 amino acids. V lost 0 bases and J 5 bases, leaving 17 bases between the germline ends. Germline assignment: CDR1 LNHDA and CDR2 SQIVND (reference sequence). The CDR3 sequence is CASSIDSGRSPDNEQFF. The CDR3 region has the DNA TGTGCCAGTAGTATAGATTCGGGGAGGTCTCCCGACAATGAGCAGTTCTTC.

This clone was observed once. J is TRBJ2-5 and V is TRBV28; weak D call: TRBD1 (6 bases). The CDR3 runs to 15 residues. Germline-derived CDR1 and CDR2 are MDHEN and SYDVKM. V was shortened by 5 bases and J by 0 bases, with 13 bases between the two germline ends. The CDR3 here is CASSPPDRNQETQYF. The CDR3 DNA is TGTGCCAGCAGTCCCCCCGACAGGAACCAAGAGACCCAGTACTTC. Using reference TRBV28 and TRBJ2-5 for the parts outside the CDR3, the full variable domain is DVKVTQSSRYLVKRTGEKVFLECVQDMDHENMFWYRQDPGLGLRLIYFSYDVKMKEKGDIPEGYSVSREKKERFSLILESASTNQTSMYLCASSPPDRNQETQYFGPGTRLLVL.

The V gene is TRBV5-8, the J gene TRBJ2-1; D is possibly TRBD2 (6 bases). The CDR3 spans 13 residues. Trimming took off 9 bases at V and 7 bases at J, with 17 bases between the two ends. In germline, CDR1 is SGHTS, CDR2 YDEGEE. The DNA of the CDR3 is TGTGCCATTAGCCTTTTGGAGGGGAATGAGCAGTTCTTC. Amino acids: CAISLLEGNEQFF. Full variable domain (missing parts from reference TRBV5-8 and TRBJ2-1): EAGVTQSPTHLIKTRGQQATLRCSPISGHTSVYWYQQALGLGLQFLLWYDEGEERNRGNFPPRFSGRQFPNYSSELNVNALELEDSALYLCAISLLEGNEQFFGPGTRLTVL.

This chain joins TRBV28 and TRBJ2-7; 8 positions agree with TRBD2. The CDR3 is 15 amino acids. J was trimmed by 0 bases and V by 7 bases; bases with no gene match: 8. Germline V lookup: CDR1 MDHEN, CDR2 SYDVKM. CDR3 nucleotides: TGTGCCAGCACCTATTCCCTAGCGGGCTCCTACGAGCAGTACTTC. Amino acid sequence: CASTYSLAGSYEQYF.

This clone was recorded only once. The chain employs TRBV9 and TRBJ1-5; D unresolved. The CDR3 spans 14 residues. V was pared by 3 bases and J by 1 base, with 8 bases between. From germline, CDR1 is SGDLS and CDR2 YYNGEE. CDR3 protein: CASSAPGSNQPQHF. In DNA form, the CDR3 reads TGTGCCAGCAGCGCCCCTGGGAGCAATCAGCCCCAGCATTTT. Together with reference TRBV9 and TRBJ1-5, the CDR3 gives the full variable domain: DSGVTQTPKHLITATGQRVTLRCSPRSGDLSVYWYQQSLDQGLQFLIQYYNGEERAKGNILERFSAQQFPDLHSELNLSSLELGDSALYFCASSAPGSNQPQHFGDGTRLSIL.

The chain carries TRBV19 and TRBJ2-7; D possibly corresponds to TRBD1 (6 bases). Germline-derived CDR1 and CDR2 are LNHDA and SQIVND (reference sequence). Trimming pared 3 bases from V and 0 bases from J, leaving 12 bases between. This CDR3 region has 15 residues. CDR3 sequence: CASSMRQGSSYEQYF. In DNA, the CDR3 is TGTGCCAGTAGTATGCGGCAGGGGAGCTCCTACGAGCAGTACTTC. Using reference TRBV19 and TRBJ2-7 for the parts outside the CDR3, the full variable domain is DGGITQSPKYLFRKEGQNVTLSCEQNLNHDAMYWYRQDPGQGLRLIYYSQIVNDFQKGDIAEGYSVSREKKESFPLTVTSAQKNPTAFYLCASSMRQGSSYEQYFGPGTRLTVT.

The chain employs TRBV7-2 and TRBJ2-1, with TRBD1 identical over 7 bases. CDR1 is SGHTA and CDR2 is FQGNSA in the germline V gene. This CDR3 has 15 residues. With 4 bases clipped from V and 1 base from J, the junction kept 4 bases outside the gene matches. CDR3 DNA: TGTGCCAGCAGCTCTACAGGGGAGTCCTACAATGAGCAGTTCTTC. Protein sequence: CASSSTGESYNEQFF. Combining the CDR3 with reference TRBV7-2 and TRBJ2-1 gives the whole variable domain GAGVSQSPSNKVTEKGKDVELRCDPISGHTALYWYRQSLGQGLEFLIYFQGNSAPDKSGLPSDRFSAERTGGSVSTLTIQRTQQEDSAVYLCASSSTGESYNEQFFGPGTRLTVL.

This chain's CDR3 is CASTRGGTDQPQHF. The CDR3 region has the DNA TGTGCCAGCACCCGGGGTGGTACGGATCAGCCCCAGCATTTT. V usage is TRBV28 and J usage is TRBJ1-5; no definite D call. This CDR3 has 14 residues. V shed 7 bases and J shed 5 bases, with 15 bases lying between them. Germline V CDR1 and CDR2: MDHEN, SYDVKM. Variable domain in full (rest from reference TRBV28 and TRBJ1-5): DVKVTQSSRYLVKRTGEKVFLECVQDMDHENMFWYRQDPGLGLRLIYFSYDVKMKEKGDIPEGYSVSREKKERFSLILESASTNQTSMYLCASTRGGTDQPQHFGDGTRLSIL.

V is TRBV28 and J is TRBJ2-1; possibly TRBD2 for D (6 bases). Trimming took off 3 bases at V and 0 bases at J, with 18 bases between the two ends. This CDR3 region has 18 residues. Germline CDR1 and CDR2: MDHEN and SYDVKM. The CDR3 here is CASSFQSGPKSSYNEQFF. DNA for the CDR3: TGTGCCAGCAGTTTCCAAAGCGGGCCTAAAAGCTCCTACAATGAGCAGTTCTTC.

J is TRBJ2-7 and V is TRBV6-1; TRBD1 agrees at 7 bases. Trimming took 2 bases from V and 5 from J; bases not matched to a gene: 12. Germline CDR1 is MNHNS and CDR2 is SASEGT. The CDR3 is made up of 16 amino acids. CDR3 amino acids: CASSEPRTGYSNEQYF. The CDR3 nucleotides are TGTGCCAGCAGTGAACCTAGGACAGGATACAGTAACGAGCAGTACTTC.

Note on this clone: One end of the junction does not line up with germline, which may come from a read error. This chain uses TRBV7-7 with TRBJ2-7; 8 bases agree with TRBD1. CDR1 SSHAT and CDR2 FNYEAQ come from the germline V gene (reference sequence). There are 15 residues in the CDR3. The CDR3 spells CASSLAEDRAYEQYF. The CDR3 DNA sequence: TGTGCTAGCAGCTTAGCGGAGGACAGGGCCTACGAGCAGTACTTC.

CDR3 loop: CASSSPWTSGNYEQYF. The CDR3 bases are TGTGCCAGCAGTTCCCCTTGGACTAGCGGGAACTACGAGCAGTACTTC. The gene calls are TRBV28 and TRBJ2-7; 12 nucleotides align to TRBD2. Germline loops: CDR1 MDHEN, CDR2 SYDVKM. The CDR3 loop spans 16 amino acids. V dropped 4 bases and J dropped 3; count of bases not matched to a gene: 7.

As DNA, the CDR3 is TGTGCCAGCCCAGGACTAGCGGGGAAATACAATGAGCAGTTCTTC. Translated, it gives CASPGLAGKYNEQFF. The genes are TRBV2 and TRBJ2-1; TRBD2 matches 12 bases. The V segment lost 8 bases and the J segment 4 bases; nucleotides outside the gene matches: 6. Looked up from germline, CDR1 is SNHLY and CDR2 is FYNNEI. The CDR3 runs to 15 residues. Combining the CDR3 with reference TRBV2 and TRBJ2-1 gives the whole variable domain EPEVTQTPSHQVTQMGQEVILRCVPISNHLYFYWYRQILGQKVEFLVSFYNNEISEKSEIFDDQFSVERPDGSNFTLKIRSTKLEDSAMYFCASPGLAGKYNEQFFGPGTRLTVL.

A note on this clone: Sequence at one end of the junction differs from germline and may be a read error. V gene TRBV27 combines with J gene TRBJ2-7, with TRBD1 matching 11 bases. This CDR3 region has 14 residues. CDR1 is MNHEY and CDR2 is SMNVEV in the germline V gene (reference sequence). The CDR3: CASSSGQGAYEQYF. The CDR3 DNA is TGTGCCAGCAGTTCCGGACAGGGGGCCTATGAGCAGTACTTC.

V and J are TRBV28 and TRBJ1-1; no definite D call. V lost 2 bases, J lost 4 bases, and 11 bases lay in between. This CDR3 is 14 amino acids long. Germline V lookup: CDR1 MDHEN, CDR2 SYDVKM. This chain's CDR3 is CASSLQRAGTEAFF. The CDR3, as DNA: TGTGCCAGCAGTTTACAACGGGCCGGCACTGAAGCTTTCTTT.

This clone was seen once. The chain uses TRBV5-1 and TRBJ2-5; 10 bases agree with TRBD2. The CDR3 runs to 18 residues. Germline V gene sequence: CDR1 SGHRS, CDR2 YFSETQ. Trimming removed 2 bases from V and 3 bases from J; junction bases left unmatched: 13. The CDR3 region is CASSLKGLAGVSEETQYF. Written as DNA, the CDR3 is TGCGCCAGCAGCTTAAAAGGGCTAGCGGGAGTTTCTGAAGAGACCCAGTACTTC. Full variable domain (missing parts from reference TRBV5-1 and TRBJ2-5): KAGVTQTPRYLIKTRGQQVTLSCSPISGHRSVSWYQQTPGQGLQFLFEYFSETQRNKGNFPGRFSGRQFSNSRSEMNVSTLELGDSALYLCASSLKGLAGVSEETQYFGPGTRLLVL.

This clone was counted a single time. The CDR3 nucleotides are TGCGCCAGCAGCCTTTCGCTAGCGGACACCGGGGAGCTGTTTTTT. Translated, it gives CASSLSLADTGELFF. The rearrangement links TRBV4-1 to TRBJ2-2, with 7 nucleotides matching TRBD2. CDR3 length equals 15 residues. Germline lookup yields CDR1 MGHRA and CDR2 YSYEKL. The junction had 5 bases not matched to a gene; V was cut back by 4 bases and J by 3 bases.

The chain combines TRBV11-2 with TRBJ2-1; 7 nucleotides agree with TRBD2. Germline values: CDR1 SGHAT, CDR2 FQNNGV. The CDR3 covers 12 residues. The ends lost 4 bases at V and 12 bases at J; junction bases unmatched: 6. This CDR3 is CASSSRLARQFF. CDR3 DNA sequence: TGTGCCAGCAGCTCCAGACTAGCACGGCAGTTCTTC.

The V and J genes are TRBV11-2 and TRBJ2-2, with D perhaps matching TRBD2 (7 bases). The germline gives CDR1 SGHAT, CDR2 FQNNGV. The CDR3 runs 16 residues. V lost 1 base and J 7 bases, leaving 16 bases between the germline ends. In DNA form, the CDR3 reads TGTGCCAGCAGCTTAGTCTCGGGGGGCTGGGGCGGGGAGCTGTTTTTT. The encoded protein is CASSLVSGGWGGELFF.

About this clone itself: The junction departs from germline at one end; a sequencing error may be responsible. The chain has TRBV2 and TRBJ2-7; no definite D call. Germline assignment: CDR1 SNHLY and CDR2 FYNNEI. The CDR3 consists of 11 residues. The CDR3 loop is CVSSERWEQYF. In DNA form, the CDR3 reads TGTGTCAGCAGTGAAAGGTGGGAGCAGTACTTC.

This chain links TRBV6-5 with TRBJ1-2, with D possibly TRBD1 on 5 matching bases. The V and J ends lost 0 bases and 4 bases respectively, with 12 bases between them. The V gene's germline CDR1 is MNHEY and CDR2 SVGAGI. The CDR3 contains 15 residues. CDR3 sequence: CASSYSMSGLYGYTF. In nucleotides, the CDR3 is TGTGCCAGCAGTTACTCGATGTCGGGACTCTATGGCTACACCTTC.

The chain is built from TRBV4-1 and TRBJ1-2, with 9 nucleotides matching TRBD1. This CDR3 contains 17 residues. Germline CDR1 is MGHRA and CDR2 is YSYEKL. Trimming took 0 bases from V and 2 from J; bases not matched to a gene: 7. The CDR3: CASSQEESTGGNYGYTF. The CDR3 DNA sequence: TGCGCCAGCAGCCAAGAAGAAAGTACAGGGGGCAACTATGGCTACACCTTC.